The rows below give T cell receptor beta chains drawn from one sample of a study of CD8 T cells in ankylosing spondylitis. TCRdb fed the 5' RACE reads into MiXCR, producing one record per CDR3 protein. In the table there are 200,000 or so distinct CDR3 sequences, roughly 18% of which are singletons. Sequencing used blood, either unsorted or a sorted T cell fraction (not recorded which). These receptors all come from a male donor under 30 with ankylosing spondylitis or in good health (not recorded which). Each CDR3 is given with its conserved first and last residue.

v_call cdr3_aa
TRBV30 CAWKATNYGYTF
TRBV4-1 CASSQEGFLGIPRKNIQYF
TRBV6-5 CASSPGLAGAANQFF
TRBV10-3 CAISAGTGNTDTQYF
TRBV25-1 CASSSRYGAVNEKLFF
TRBV5-1 CASMETDYTDTQYF
TRBV4-2 CASSQDGAGGLQHF
TRBV20-1 CSARYQTGTQYF
TRBV20-1 CSAGLEGDRGMSTDTQYF
TRBV6-5 CASSNLRGLTPNEQFF
TRBV7-9 CASSSSEAGRGVTYNEQFF
TRBV6-1 CASSPAGTVQETQYF
TRBV3-1 CASSAGTITDNEQFF
TRBV12-3/TRBV12-4 CASSDSLNTEAFF
TRBV27 CASTPTPEGSTDTQYF
TRBV29-1 CSAAPAGLGYEQYF
TRBV6-6 CASSRGGSTDTQYF
TRBV12-3/TRBV12-4 CASSRTTSGYYNEQFF
TRBV20-1 CSASLASGLTDTQYF
TRBV27 CASSLRWGASSYEQYF
TRBV19 CASSNMGRAQNTEAFF
TRBV15 CATSRWTENTGELFF
TRBV11-2 CASSSGLAGGFYNEQFF
TRBV20-1 CSARRAGVDTGELFF
TRBV29-1 CSVARRYNTEAFF